This T cell receptor beta chain was identified during a study of prognosis after radiotherapy for stage I lung cancer. About the research overall: Patients were 13 men and five to seven women aged about 53 to 84, median about 70 years. For radiotherapy, patients got SBRT split into 3 to 5 fractions, giving a biologically effective dose of at least 100 Gy.

Concerning this clonotype: Its antigen is currently unknown.

Multiplex PCR in two rounds served to amplify TCR beta CDR3 from genomic DNA. Individual primers that were specific to each TRBV and TRBJ gene served in first-round PCR. One entry per CDR3 protein, called by TCRdb with MiXCR from the multiplex PCR reads. The table shows about 12,000 distinct CDR3 sequences, with 50% to 65% occurring only once. Findings of the study overall: Clone counts measured for unique TCRs fell after stereotactic body radiation therapy, median roughly 9,900 versus 7,200.

Blood, 5.5 to 7.5 milliliters, was collected at each of two time points. The TCR was taken from a donor aged 50 or older with non-small cell lung cancer. The specimen was PBMCs, collected before or after stereotactic body radiation therapy (not recorded which).

The CDR3 nucleotides are TGTGCCATCAGTGATTCGATGACTAGCGGAGATACGCAGTATTTT. Translation gives CAISDSMTSGDTQYF. This chain links TRBV10-3 with TRBJ2-3; 9 bases are shared with TRBD2. Germline assignment: CDR1 ENHRY and CDR2 SYGVKD. Germline trimming cut 3 bases from V and 5 bases from J; bases unmatched to any gene: 6. The CDR3 spans 15 residues.